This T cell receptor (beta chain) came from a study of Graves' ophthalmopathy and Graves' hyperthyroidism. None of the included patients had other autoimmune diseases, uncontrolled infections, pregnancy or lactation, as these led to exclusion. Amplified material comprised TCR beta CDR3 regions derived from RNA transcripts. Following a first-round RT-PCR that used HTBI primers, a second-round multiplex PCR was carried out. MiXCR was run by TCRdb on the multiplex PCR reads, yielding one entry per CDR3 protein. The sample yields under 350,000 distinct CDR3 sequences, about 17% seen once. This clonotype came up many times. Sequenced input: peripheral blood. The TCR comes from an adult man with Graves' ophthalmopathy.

CDR3 amino acids: CASNRDRVNSPLHF. CDR3 sequence (DNA): TGTGCCAGCAACCGGGACAGGGTTAATTCACCCCTCCACTTT. The rearrangement uses TRBV6-5 and TRBJ1-6, with TRBD1 identical over 9 bases. This CDR3 has 14 residues. Germline-derived CDR1 and CDR2 are MNHEY and SVGAGI. The junction had 4 bases not matched to a gene; V was cut back by 7 bases and J by 6 bases.